This T cell receptor (beta chain) comes out of a study of OX40 agonist ivuxolimab in advanced cancers. At the level of the study: The patients got ivuxolimab, which is an agonistic anti-OX40 (CD134) antibody.

Produced via immunoSEQ multiplex PCR; TCRdb's table is partial and in-frame only. The table shows tens of thousands of clones, with roughly nine tenths occurring only once. Specimen: CD4+ or CD8+ T cells sorted from blood, collected in a trial of the OX40 agonist ivuxolimab. The sequence was collected from an adult with an advanced solid tumor such as melanoma, head and neck, liver or kidney cancer.

CDR3: CASSPDLAGDNEQFF. The CDR3 DNA sequence: TGTGCCAGCAGCCCCGACCTAGCGGGAGACAATGAGCAGTTCTTC. V usage is TRBV6-5 and J usage is TRBJ2-1, with 10 bases fitting TRBD2. The CDR3 is made up of 15 amino acids. Germline V CDR1 and CDR2: MNHEY, SVGAGI. V was clipped by 6 bases and J by 5 bases; unmatched bases: 7.